The 14 T cell receptor beta chains below all came from one sample that was sequenced in a study of blood T cell repertoires in COVID-19. Data came from immunoSEQ multiplex PCR; TCRdb stores just in-frame clones and leaves some out. The sample carries fewer than 100,000 clones, around 91% recorded once. Sequenced sample: peripheral blood. Source of these receptors: a woman aged 45-65 years in a cohort sampled during active COVID-19.

This sequence joins TRBV6-1 and TRBJ2-5; D is possibly TRBD2 (5 bases). Trimming took off 3 bases at V and 1 base at J, with 15 bases between the two ends. The CDR3 spans 16 residues. The germline gives CDR1 MNHNS, CDR2 SASEGT. The CDR3 region has the DNA TGTGCCAGCAGTGATATTTTTTTGAGCGGCCAAGAGACCCAGTACTTC. It yields the protein CASSDIFLSGQETQYF.

The V gene is TRBV15, the J gene TRBJ2-7; 11 positions match TRBD2. Per the germline V gene, CDR1 is LNHNV and CDR2 is YYDKDF (reference sequence). Trimming at V came to 3 bases and at J to 3 bases, leaving 4 bases not matched to a gene. There are 15 residues in the CDR3. CDR3: CATSSGTSGNYEQYF. The CDR3 bases are TGTGCCACCAGCAGCGGGACTAGCGGTAACTACGAGCAGTACTTC.

This chain uses TRBV29-1 with TRBJ2-1; 9 bases agree with TRBD2. The germline gives CDR1 SQVTM, CDR2 ANQGSEA. V shed 3 bases, J shed 8 bases, and the junction held 11 bases outside the gene matches. The CDR3 contains 15 residues. For the CDR3, the DNA is TGCAGCGTTGAGGGCGGGGCGGGAGGGCCCTATGAGCAGTTCTTC. Translation: CSVEGGAGGPYEQFF.

The rearrangement links TRBV5-5 to TRBJ1-5; D call uncertain. CDR1 is SGHKS and CDR2 is YYEKEE in the germline V gene (reference sequence). V was pared by 0 bases and J by 1 base, with 8 bases between. The CDR3 runs 15 residues. The CDR3 protein is CASSLGHGSNQPQHF. The CDR3 DNA follows: TGTGCCAGCAGCTTGGGGCACGGGAGCAATCAGCCCCAGCATTTT.

V is TRBV20-1 and J is TRBJ2-5; TRBD2 agrees at 7 bases. The CDR3 spans 14 residues. Germline CDR1 reads DFQATT; CDR2 reads SNEGSKA (reference sequence). V dropped 3 bases and J dropped 5; count of bases not matched to a gene: 9. Here the CDR3 reads CSASFAGVRETQYF. In nucleotides, the CDR3 is TGCAGTGCTAGTTTTGCGGGAGTACGTGAGACCCAGTACTTC.

The chain joins TRBV24-1 to TRBJ2-1; 10 nucleotides align to TRBD2. The CDR3 runs 19 residues. The V gene's germline CDR1 is KGHDR and CDR2 SFDVKD. V dropped 2 bases and J dropped 8; count of bases not matched to a gene: 17. CDR3 DNA sequence: TGTGCCACCAGTGATTCTCACCGTCGTTTGGCTAGCGGGAGTCATGAGCAGTTCTTC. Translation: CATSDSHRRLASGSHEQFF.

The chain links TRBV19 to TRBJ1-2, with D perhaps matching TRBD1 (6 bases). The CDR3 is 16 residues long. Germline V gene sequence: CDR1 LNHDA, CDR2 SQIVND (reference sequence). Trimming left V 1 base short and J 4 bases short, with 16 bases between. CDR3 DNA sequence: TGTGCCAGTAGTATAGCGACAGGTACCGAGAGCTATGGCTACACCTTC. It is translated as CASSIATGTESYGYTF.

This clone was seen only a few times. At the DNA level, this CDR3 is encoded by other sequences in the same sample as well. V usage is TRBV11-2 and J usage is TRBJ1-5; tentatively, D is TRBD1 (5 bases). CDR3 size: 15 residues. Trimming removed 0 bases from V and 1 base from J, with 7 bases in between. The V gene's germline CDR1 is SGHAT and CDR2 FQNNGV. CDR3 in DNA: TGTGCCAGCAGCTTAGAGGGGGGGAGCAATCAGCCCCAGCATTTT. Translated: CASSLEGGSNQPQHF.

V usage is TRBV3-1 (or the pseudogene TRBV3-2) and J usage is TRBJ2-1; 9 nucleotides match TRBD2. The CDR3 spans 15 residues. After removal of 1 base from V and 4 bases from J, the junction contained 2 bases not matched to a gene. The V gene's germline CDR1 is LGHDT and CDR2 YNNKEL (reference sequence). CDR3: CASSQGRGGYNEQFF. Written as DNA, the CDR3 is TGTGCCAGCAGCCAAGGGCGGGGGGGGTACAATGAGCAGTTCTTC.

The chain has TRBV11-2 and TRBJ2-1; TRBD2 matches at 7 bases. V was clipped by 5 bases and J by 0 bases; unmatched bases: 4. CDR3 length equals 15 residues. Germline V CDR1 and CDR2: SGHAT, FQNNGV. CDR3 residues: CASSLGGSSYNEQFF. CDR3 bases: TGTGCCAGCAGCCTGGGGGGGAGCTCCTACAATGAGCAGTTCTTC.

CDR3 sequence reads: CASRGDRTYGYTF. CDR3 DNA: TGTGCCAGCAGGGGCGACAGGACCTATGGCTACACCTTC. The chain uses TRBV2 and TRBJ1-2, with D tentatively TRBD1 (6 bases). CDR1 and CDR2 from the germline V gene are SNHLY and FYNNEI. Trimming left V 6 bases short and J 4 bases short, with 12 bases between. This CDR3 contains 13 residues.

The chain links TRBV5-1 to TRBJ2-3; D might be TRBD2 (5 bases). The CDR3 covers 15 residues. Germline-derived CDR1 and CDR2 are SGHRS and YFSETQ. Trimming took off 5 bases at V and 3 bases at J, with 16 bases between the two ends. Written as DNA, the CDR3 is TGCGCCAGCAGGCCCCGAGCGGACTGGACAGATACGCAGTATTTT. Translating it yields CASRPRADWTDTQYF.

The gene calls are TRBV5-5 and TRBJ1-1; 8 bases agree with TRBD1. Per germline, CDR1 SGHKS and CDR2 YYEKEE (reference sequence). CDR3 length: 16 residues. Trimming removed 3 bases from V and 4 bases from J; junction bases left unmatched: 11. DNA for the CDR3: TGTGCCAGCAGCTCAGGGGGCGCCATGACCAGCACTGAAGCTTTCTTT. This codes for CASSSGGAMTSTEAFF.

The V call is TRBV28, the J call TRBJ1-1, with D tentatively TRBD1 (6 bases). CDR1 and CDR2 from the germline V gene are MDHEN and SYDVKM. There are 16 residues in the CDR3. V lost 3 bases and J lost 1, with 15 bases in between. The CDR3 bases are TGTGCCAGCAGTTTTCTATTCGCGGGGGCGAACACTGAAGCTTTCTTT. The encoded protein is CASSFLFAGANTEAFF.